This T cell receptor beta chain comes out of a study of T cell responses to AZD1222 COVID-19 vaccine. Trimming pared 5 bases from V and 6 bases from J, leaving 14 bases between. Germline V gene sequence: CDR1 LNHDA, CDR2 SQIVND (reference sequence). The CDR3 is 14 residues long. Assay used: immunoSEQ multiplex PCR; TCRdb lists only in-frame clones, some missing. The data hold 130,000 or so clones, with about 90% observed a single time. This clone was detected only a few times. Its antigen is undetermined. Findings and caveats of the study: Increases in Spike-specific TCR breadth and depth were seen after two AZD1222 doses. It should be noted that donors were predominantly white British and more often female, and clonal diversity was possibly underestimated.

The V gene is TRBV19, the J gene TRBJ1-5; D gene ambiguous. Sequences were derived from peripheral blood, sampled 28 days after the second AZD1222 dose. This clonotype originated in an adult who received the AZD1222 COVID-19 vaccine. CDR3 DNA: TGTGCCAGTAGTCGGCCCCTGGGGATTCAGCCCCAGCATTTT. It encodes CASSRPLGIQPQHF.